The 21 T cell receptor beta chains below come from one sample, sequenced in a study of blood T cell repertoires in COVID-19 (TCRdb year 2020). Library method: the immunoSEQ multiplex PCR assay. In TCRdb, the immuneACCESS table is reduced to in-frame sequences with V and J assigned. These tables do not hold every clone; where another copy was compared, an unresolved V gene accounts for under half, and the others remain unexplained. This sample has 200,000 to 300,000 clones in its table, and 65% to 85% of those were observed once. The ten top clones hold more than 5.5% of the sample. Sequenced sample: peripheral blood. Receptors were obtained from a human donor in a cohort sampled during active COVID-19.

The chain has TRBV9 and TRBJ2-3, with 11 bases aligning to TRBD2. Germline V gives CDR1 SGDLS, CDR2 YYNGEE. CDR3 size: 19 residues. V dropped 3 bases and J dropped 7; count of bases not matched to a gene: 19. The CDR3 protein is CASSGDTYSGRAKRNTQYF. As DNA, the CDR3 is TGTGCCAGCAGCGGCGACACCTATAGCGGGAGGGCCAAACGGAATACGCAGTATTTT.

V and J are TRBV9 and TRBJ1-6; D is unclear. CDR3 length: 16 residues. V was trimmed by 3 bases and J by 5 bases, leaving 15 bases between them. Germline assignment: CDR1 SGDLS and CDR2 YYNGEE. The CDR3 loop is CASSAELQPNNSPLHF. In nucleotides, the CDR3 is TGTGCCAGCAGCGCCGAGCTACAGCCGAATAATTCACCCCTCCACTTT. Together with reference TRBV9 and TRBJ1-6, the CDR3 gives the full variable domain: DSGVTQTPKHLITATGQRVTLRCSPRSGDLSVYWYQQSLDQGLQFLIQYYNGEERAKGNILERFSAQQFPDLHSELNLSSLELGDSALYFCASSAELQPNNSPLHFGNGTRLTVT.

The chain joins TRBV7-2 to TRBJ1-1; D might be TRBD1 (5 bases). The CDR3 extends over 13 amino acids. V was cut by 5 bases and J by 3 bases, with 10 bases left in between. Germline lookup yields CDR1 SGHTA and CDR2 FQGNSA. The DNA for the CDR3 is TGTGCCAGCAGCCTCGACAGCGACACTGAAGCTTTCTTT. It encodes CASSLDSDTEAFF.

J is TRBJ2-5 and V is TRBV5-5; 13 bases agree with TRBD2. V shed 4 bases and J 3 bases; nucleotides not matched to a gene: 6. Germline CDR1 is SGHKS and CDR2 is YYEKEE (reference sequence). The CDR3 covers 16 residues. In DNA, the CDR3 is TGTGCCAGCAGCCGCGGGACTAGCGGGATCGAAGAGACCCAGTACTTC. Translating gives CASSRGTSGIEETQYF.

This chain links TRBV2 with TRBJ2-7; 9 bases map to TRBD2. Germline CDR1 is SNHLY and CDR2 is FYNNEI. V lost 4 bases to trimming and J lost 3 bases; unmatched junction nucleotides: 4. This CDR3 has 14 amino acids. The CDR3 protein is CASSVSGGGYEQYF. CDR3 DNA: TGTGCCAGCAGTGTTAGCGGGGGCGGCTACGAGCAGTACTTC.

This clone was counted a single time. V gene TRBV9 combines with J gene TRBJ2-3; D might be TRBD1 (6 bases). V gave up 1 base and J gave up 4 bases, with 13 bases separating them. Germline V gene sequence: CDR1 SGDLS, CDR2 YYNGEE. CDR3 length: 15 amino acids. The DNA of the CDR3 is TGTGCCAGCAGCGTATCAAAGGGGGATTCAGATACGCAGTATTTT. It encodes CASSVSKGDSDTQYF.

This chain joins TRBV28 and TRBJ1-4; 9 nucleotides align to TRBD1. The CDR3 consists of 14 residues. V shed 6 bases and J 5 bases; nucleotides not matched to a gene: 4. Per the germline V gene, CDR1 is MDHEN and CDR2 is SYDVKM. In DNA, the CDR3 is TGTGCCAGCAGGGAGACAGGGGGAAATGAAAAACTGTTTTTT. Encoded protein: CASRETGGNEKLFF.

The V call is TRBV9, the J call TRBJ1-5; 9 bases map to TRBD1. CDR3 length equals 15 residues. The trim removed 2 bases at V and 4 bases at J, leaving 4 bases unmatched. Germline loops: CDR1 SGDLS, CDR2 YYNGEE. The CDR3 protein is CASSVGQGKNQPQHF. The DNA of the CDR3 is TGTGCCAGCAGCGTGGGACAGGGAAAGAATCAGCCCCAGCATTTT. Based on the CDR3 plus reference TRBV9 and TRBJ1-5, the full variable domain is DSGVTQTPKHLITATGQRVTLRCSPRSGDLSVYWYQQSLDQGLQFLIQYYNGEERAKGNILERFSAQQFPDLHSELNLSSLELGDSALYFCASSVGQGKNQPQHFGDGTRLSIL.

The rearrangement uses TRBV4-1 and TRBJ1-4; D possibly corresponds to TRBD1 (6 bases). With 0 bases removed from V and 1 base from J, the gap between germline ends came to 12 bases. CDR3 length: 17 residues. Looked up from germline, CDR1 is MGHRA and CDR2 is YSYEKL. The CDR3 loop is CASSQDKGVGTNEKLFF. CDR3 nucleotides: TGCGCCAGCAGCCAAGACAAGGGGGTAGGAACTAATGAAAAACTGTTTTTT.

V is TRBV18 and J is TRBJ1-6; D unclear. Per germline, CDR1 KGHSH and CDR2 LQKENI. The V and J ends lost 2 bases and 5 bases respectively, with 10 bases between them. The CDR3 sequence is 15 residues long. This CDR3 reads CASSPLPGDNSPLHF. In DNA, the CDR3 is TGTGCCAGCTCACCATTGCCTGGAGATAATTCACCCCTCCACTTT.

The table lists this clone with a count of one. The chain is built from TRBV18 and TRBJ2-6; D may be TRBD1 (6 bases). Between the trimmed V and J ends, which lost 3 bases and 0 bases, there was a span of 9 bases. Germline V gene data show CDR1 as KGHSH and CDR2 as LQKENI. The CDR3 runs to 16 residues. The DNA of the CDR3 is TGTGCCAGCTCACCGACAGGTAACTCTGGGGCCAACGTCCTGACTTTC. Translation gives CASSPTGNSGANVLTF.

This clone has a single count. Within the sample, other DNA sequences also encode this same CDR3. This chain connects TRBV7-9 to TRBJ1-2; 8 positions match TRBD1. This CDR3 has 14 amino acids. The J segment lost 2 bases and the V segment lost 6 bases, leaving 5 bases of the junction unmatched. From germline, CDR1 is SEHNR and CDR2 FQNEAQ (reference sequence). The CDR3 DNA follows: TGTGCCAGCAGAAGACAGGGGTTAAACTATGGCTACACCTTC. This gives the protein CASRRQGLNYGYTF.

The chain recombines TRBV5-1 with TRBJ2-4; 9 bases are a match to TRBD1. The CDR3 has 18 residues. The V segment lost 3 bases and the J segment 2 bases; nucleotides outside the gene matches: 12. The V gene's germline CDR1 is SGHRS and CDR2 YFSETQ. CDR3 nucleotides: TGCGCCAGCAGCTCCCTTCGGACAGGGGCATTATCCAAAAACATTCAGTACTTC. Protein sequence: CASSSLRTGALSKNIQYF.

In this sample, this clone turned up many times. The chain joins TRBV18 to TRBJ1-2; D is unclear. The CDR3 sequence is 12 residues long. V was shortened by 0 bases and J by 10 bases, with 9 bases between the two germline ends. The V gene's germline CDR1 is KGHSH and CDR2 LQKENI. The CDR3 nucleotides are TGTGCCAGCTCACCACCAGGAGGACTCTACACCTTC. Its translation is CASSPPGGLYTF.

The gene calls are TRBV5-6 and TRBJ2-3; TRBD2 matches at 9 bases. The CDR3 runs to 17 residues. Germline CDR1 SGHDT, CDR2 YYEEEE. V gave up 2 bases and J gave up 5 bases; unmatched junction bases: 12. CDR3 sequence (DNA): TGTGCCAGCAGCTTAGACGGGACTAGCCTTGGGAGAGATACGCAGTATTTT. Its protein product is CASSLDGTSLGRDTQYF.

The chain is built from TRBV7-8 and TRBJ1-3; D unclear. The germline V gene encodes CDR1 SGHVS and CDR2 FQNEAQ. The CDR3 is 17 residues long. Trimming stripped 5 bases from V and 1 base from J, with 18 bases between. The DNA of the CDR3 is TGTGCCAGCAGCCCGTTTGGGTCGGGATTGTCTGGAAACACCATATATTTT. As protein: CASSPFGSGLSGNTIYF.

The chain combines TRBV18 with TRBJ1-1; 7 bases match TRBD1. Germline V gene lookup returns CDR1 KGHSH and CDR2 LQKENI. This CDR3 contains 14 residues. J gave up 4 bases and V 3 bases, and 5 bases lay outside the gene matches. The CDR3 DNA follows: TGTGCCAGCTCACCTAAAAACAGGGGCACTGAAGCTTTCTTT. Protein product: CASSPKNRGTEAFF.

V is TRBV18 and J is TRBJ2-5; perhaps TRBD1 as D (5 bases). This CDR3 spans 12 amino acids. V was pared by 8 bases and J by 5 bases, with 12 bases between. Germline CDR1 and CDR2: KGHSH and LQKENI. The CDR3 loop is CASMTPGETQYF. The CDR3 region has the DNA TGTGCCAGCATGACTCCAGGGGAGACCCAGTACTTC.

With regard to this clone: The germline gene is not matched at one end of the junction; a read error may be the cause. This sequence joins TRBV3-1 (or the pseudogene TRBV3-2) and TRBJ1-5, with D perhaps TRBD1 (5 bases). The length of the CDR3 is 16 residues. CDR1 is LGHDT, CDR2 YNNKEL, per germline (reference sequence). DNA of the CDR3: TGTGCCAGCAGTCAAGGTGGTGGGGGGAGCAATCAGCCCCAGCATTTT. Translating it yields CASSQGGGGSNQPQHF.

The rearrangement links TRBV7-8 to TRBJ2-1, with 13 bases aligning to TRBD2. Germline CDR1 and CDR2: SGHVS and FQNEAQ. V lost 5 bases and J lost 8; bases outside the gene matches: 6. The CDR3 runs to 15 residues. CDR3 sequence (DNA): TGTGCCAGCAGCATACTAGCGGGGGGGCACCATGAGCAGTTCTTC. Protein product: CASSILAGGHHEQFF.

CDR3: CASLTPGMGRTEAFF. CDR3 bases: TGTGCCAGCCTTACCCCAGGGATGGGGCGCACTGAAGCTTTCTTT. The gene calls are TRBV6-5 and TRBJ1-1; the D gene is possibly TRBD1 (5 bases). Germline CDR1 reads MNHEY; CDR2 reads SVGAGI. CDR3 length equals 15 residues. V was cut by 8 bases and J by 4 bases, with 20 bases left in between.